Each of the 28 T cell receptor beta chains below was sequenced from the same sample in a study of CD8 T cells in ankylosing spondylitis. TCRdb re-derived calls from the 5' RACE reads in MiXCR, one entry per CDR3 protein. The sample has about 400,000 distinct CDR3 sequences; 20% are singletons. The sequenced sample was blood, either unsorted or a sorted T cell fraction (not recorded which). Receptors originate from a male donor with ankylosing spondylitis or in good health (not recorded which).

The V call is TRBV7-9, the J call TRBJ2-1, with D possibly matching TRBD1 (5 bases). The CDR3 sequence is 16 residues long. Trimming left V 5 bases short and J 5 bases short, with 19 bases between. Germline CDR1 SEHNR, CDR2 FQNEAQ (reference sequence). The CDR3 reads CASSGQGRMSHNEQFF. Written as DNA, the CDR3 is TGTGCCAGCAGCGGGCAGGGAAGAATGTCCCACAATGAGCAGTTCTTC.

This clonotype occurred a few times. The V call is TRBV4-1, the J call TRBJ2-7; D may be TRBD1 (6 bases). Looked up from germline, CDR1 is MGHRA and CDR2 is YSYEKL. The V end was cut by 4 bases, the J end by 4 bases, with 11 bases between. The CDR3 spans 13 residues. The CDR3 region is CASSRLTGYEQYF. The CDR3, as DNA: TGCGCCAGCAGCCGGCTTACAGGGTACGAGCAGTACTTC.

J is TRBJ2-1 and V is TRBV9, with 11 bases fitting TRBD2. CDR1 SGDLS and CDR2 YYNGEE come from the germline V gene. The J segment lost 9 bases and the V segment lost 0 bases, leaving 8 bases of the junction unmatched. This CDR3 spans 16 amino acids. Here the CDR3 reads CASSVVAGGPHGEQFF. In DNA, the CDR3 is TGTGCCAGCAGCGTAGTAGCGGGGGGGCCTCACGGTGAGCAGTTCTTC.

J is TRBJ2-7 and V is TRBV6-1; D is possibly TRBD2 (6 bases). The CDR3 runs 13 residues. In germline, CDR1 is MNHNS, CDR2 SASEGT. Trimming stripped 6 bases from V and 3 bases from J, with 12 bases between. CDR3 region: CASSPMGGYEQYF. CDR3 in DNA: TGTGCCAGCAGCCCGATGGGGGGCTACGAGCAGTACTTC.

This clonotype has more than one count but fewer than ten. The chain links TRBV29-1 to TRBJ2-1; maybe TRBD1 (5 bases). The CDR3 runs to 12 residues. V lost 5 bases, J lost 2 bases, and 7 bases lay in between. Germline lookup yields CDR1 SQVTM and CDR2 ANQGSEA. The CDR3: CSVPTAYNEQFF. Here the CDR3 DNA reads TGCAGCGTTCCGACAGCCTACAATGAGCAGTTCTTC.

This clonotype was seen a handful of times. V and J are TRBV2 and TRBJ2-1; perhaps TRBD1 as D (6 bases). The V end was cut by 8 bases, the J end by 1 base, with 12 bases between. Germline CDR1 is SNHLY and CDR2 is FYNNEI. CDR3 size: 14 residues. CDR3 sequence reads: CASVIGGSYNEQFF. For the CDR3, the DNA is TGTGCCAGCGTAATAGGGGGATCCTACAATGAGCAGTTCTTC.

The chain combines TRBV7-6 with TRBJ2-1; D is perhaps TRBD2 (5 bases). This CDR3 has 15 residues. Germline V lookup: CDR1 SGHVS, CDR2 FNYEAQ. V lost 5 bases, J lost 8 bases, and 19 bases lay in between. CDR3 nucleotide sequence: TGTGCCAGCAGCCCCTGGTCGGGGAGTCTCGATGAGCAGTTCTTC. This sequence encodes CASSPWSGSLDEQFF.

This chain uses TRBV12-3 or TRBV12-4 with TRBJ2-1; D may be TRBD1 or TRBD2 (7 bases each). The ends were cut back, 5 bases at V and 8 bases at J, with 25 bases in the middle. This CDR3 contains 17 residues. The CDR3 sequence: CASSPGGEGSSIHEQFF. The CDR3 DNA reads as TGTGCCAGCAGTCCAGGGGGGGAGGGCTCTAGCATCCATGAGCAGTTCTTC.

This clonotype was detected a few times. The chain carries TRBV9 and TRBJ2-7; D may be TRBD2 (6 bases). Trimming took 3 bases from V and 0 from J, leaving 7 bases between them. CDR1 is SGDLS, CDR2 YYNGEE, per germline. This CDR3 has 13 residues. Written as DNA, the CDR3 is TGTGCCAGCAGCGCGGGGGACTCCTACGAGCAGTACTTC. This codes for CASSAGDSYEQYF.

This clonotype was seen only a few times. The chain's CDR3 is CASSLGFSLEETQYF. The CDR3, as DNA: TGTGCCAGCAGCTTAGGGTTCAGCCTAGAAGAGACCCAGTACTTC. The rearrangement links TRBV7-2 to TRBJ2-5; D gene uncertain. CDR3 length: 15 amino acids. The germline V gene has CDR1 SGHTA and CDR2 FQGNSA. The germline V and J ends were trimmed by 1 base and 3 bases, with 12 bases remaining between them.

The rearrangement links TRBV7-8 to TRBJ2-3; D is perhaps TRBD1 (6 bases). CDR3 length: 15 amino acids. V lost 8 bases and J 0 bases, leaving 15 bases between the germline ends. The germline CDR1 and CDR2 sequences are SGHVS and FQNEAQ. The CDR3 coding sequence is TGTGCCAGCCGCCGAACAGGGCTGAGCACAGATACGCAGTATTTT. It translates to CASRRTGLSTDTQYF.

V is TRBV27 and J is TRBJ2-3; 7 bases align to TRBD2. The germline CDR1 and CDR2 sequences are MNHEY and SMNVEV (reference sequence). The CDR3 totals 15 residues. Losses at the gene ends were 8 bases for V and 4 bases for J; bases not matched to a gene: 12. Here the CDR3 DNA reads TGTGCCAGCGGAAAGCGGGGCCCCCGGGCAGATACGCAGTATTTT. This translates into CASGKRGPRADTQYF.

The chain carries TRBV27 and TRBJ2-5; D gene unclear. Per the germline V gene, CDR1 is MNHEY and CDR2 is SMNVEV (reference sequence). V was clipped by 5 bases and J by 2 bases, with 9 bases between them. The CDR3 totals 13 residues. CDR3 sequence reads: CASSGGWQETQYF. CDR3 sequence (DNA): TGTGCCAGCAGTGGTGGCTGGCAAGAGACCCAGTACTTC.

This clonotype appeared a few times. This chain connects TRBV29-1 to TRBJ2-3; the D gene could be TRBD1 or TRBD2 (5 bases each). This CDR3 comprises 13 residues. CDR1 and CDR2 from the germline V gene are SQVTM and ANQGSEA. Trimming removed 6 bases from V and 6 bases from J, with 16 bases in between. In DNA form, the CDR3 reads TGCAGCGTCCCTGTGGGGGTGTCCGATACGCAGTATTTT. It translates to CSVPVGVSDTQYF.

This clonotype was observed a handful of times. This chain links TRBV12-3 or TRBV12-4 with TRBJ1-2; D not resolved. The ends were cut back, 7 bases at V and 8 bases at J, with 11 bases in the middle. CDR3 size: 11 residues. CDR3 region: CASNGLVGYTF. The CDR3 DNA sequence: TGTGCCAGCAATGGACTGGTAGGCTACACCTTC.

The chain is built from TRBV7-3 and TRBJ2-2; 11 positions agree with TRBD2. Germline V gene lookup returns CDR1 SGHTA and CDR2 FQGTGA. Germline trimming cut 4 bases from V and 4 bases from J; bases unmatched to any gene: 5. This CDR3 is 16 amino acids long. CDR3 in amino acids: CASSSRGTSGTGELFF. The CDR3 region has the DNA TGTGCCAGCAGCTCTCGGGGGACTAGCGGCACCGGGGAGCTGTTTTTT.

This clonotype was recorded a few times. The chain employs TRBV5-1 and TRBJ2-2; D gene uncertain. Trimming pared 7 bases from V and 1 base from J, leaving 8 bases between. This CDR3 has 13 residues. Germline V CDR1 and CDR2: SGHRS, YFSETQ. CDR3 sequence reads: CASGQENTGELFF. The CDR3 DNA sequence: TGCGCCAGCGGGCAGGAGAACACCGGGGAGCTGTTTTTT. The full variable domain, with the rest looked up from reference TRBV5-1 and TRBJ2-2, is KAGVTQTPRYLIKTRGQQVTLSCSPISGHRSVSWYQQTPGQGLQFLFEYFSETQRNKGNFPGRFSGRQFSNSRSEMNVSTLELGDSALYLCASGQENTGELFFGEGSRLTVL.

This clonotype appeared once. This rearrangement joins TRBV28 to TRBJ2-7; 7 bases match TRBD1. The CDR3 length is 13 residues. Germline lookup yields CDR1 MDHEN and CDR2 SYDVKM. V was clipped by 6 bases and J by 3 bases; unmatched bases: 5. This CDR3 reads CASSDRVNYEQYF. DNA of the CDR3: TGTGCCAGCAGCGACAGGGTGAACTACGAGCAGTACTTC.

The chain is built from TRBV12-3 or TRBV12-4 and TRBJ2-7; D gene uncertain. CDR3 length: 12 residues. V lost 3 bases, J lost 3 bases, and 6 bases lay in between. The CDR3 loop is CASSFDIYEQYF. CDR3 sequence (DNA): TGTGCCAGCAGTTTCGACATCTACGAGCAGTACTTC.

The V call is TRBV5-6, the J call TRBJ2-2, with 7 bases lining up with TRBD2. With 7 bases clipped from V and 6 bases from J, the junction kept 3 bases outside the gene matches. Germline assignment: CDR1 SGHDT and CDR2 YYEEEE. The CDR3 totals 12 residues. CDR3 nucleotides: TGTGCCAGCGGGAGGGAGGCCGGGGAGCTGTTTTTT. It encodes CASGREAGELFF.

This clonotype was observed a handful of times. The chain employs TRBV7-8 and TRBJ2-5; perhaps TRBD2 as D (5 bases). Trimming left V 5 bases short and J 1 base short, with 14 bases between. The CDR3 has 15 amino acids. Germline V lookup: CDR1 SGHVS, CDR2 FQNEAQ. CDR3 sequence (DNA): TGTGCCAGCAGCACCCCAACTAGTATCCAAGAGACCCAGTACTTC. The encoded protein is CASSTPTSIQETQYF.

This clonotype was seen a few times. The V gene is TRBV2, the J gene TRBJ2-3, with 10 bases lining up with TRBD2. This CDR3 has 16 amino acids. V lost 7 bases to trimming and J lost 3 bases; unmatched junction nucleotides: 10. Per the germline V gene, CDR1 is SNHLY and CDR2 is FYNNEI. The CDR3 DNA sequence: TGTGCCAGCACGCTAGCGGGGGCCCTACAAACAGATACGCAGTATTTT. Protein: CASTLAGALQTDTQYF. The full variable domain, rest sourced from reference TRBV2 and TRBJ2-3, is EPEVTQTPSHQVTQMGQEVILRCVPISNHLYFYWYRQILGQKVEFLVSFYNNEISEKSEIFDDQFSVERPDGSNFTLKIRSTKLEDSAMYFCASTLAGALQTDTQYFGPGTRLTVL.

The chain carries TRBV11-1 and TRBJ2-5, with D possibly matching TRBD1 (6 bases). Trimming pared 6 bases from V and 1 base from J, leaving 24 bases between. Germline CDR1 reads SGHAT; CDR2 reads FQDESV (reference sequence). The CDR3 loop spans 18 amino acids. DNA of the CDR3: TGTGCCAGCAGTCCTGCGACGGGACACATTTCCTCCCAAGAGACCCAGTACTTC. It codes for CASSPATGHISSQETQYF.

In this sample, this clonotype turned up a few times. The chain joins TRBV2 to TRBJ2-5; 8 positions agree with TRBD1. The V and J ends lost 0 bases and 4 bases, in that order; junction bases with no gene match: 4. The V gene's germline CDR1 is SNHLY and CDR2 FYNNEI. The CDR3 covers 15 residues. The CDR3 loop reads CASSEASGTGETQYF. Written as DNA, the CDR3 is TGTGCCAGCAGTGAAGCATCAGGGACAGGAGAGACCCAGTACTTC.

The chain links TRBV30 to TRBJ2-2; D is unclear. Trimming removed 2 bases at V and 6 bases at J, with 10 bases between. Germline V CDR1 and CDR2: GTSNPN, SVGIG (reference sequence). This CDR3 contains 13 residues. CDR3 DNA sequence: TGTGCCTGGAGTTACCACGGTTCCGGGGAGCTGTTTTTT. This translates into CAWSYHGSGELFF.

This chain joins TRBV29-1 and TRBJ2-7; TRBD2 is a possible D gene (6 bases). Germline V gene sequence: CDR1 SQVTM, CDR2 ANQGSEA. Trimming cost V 1 base and J 7 bases, with 11 bases left between them. The CDR3 extends over 12 amino acids. The CDR3 region has the DNA TGCAGCGTTGAAGGACCTGGGGGGGAGCAGTACTTC. Encoded protein: CSVEGPGGEQYF.

The J gene is TRBJ2-3, the V gene TRBV12-3 or TRBV12-4, with TRBD1 as a possible D gene (7 bases). CDR3 length: 15 amino acids. The ends were cut back, 3 bases at V and 4 bases at J, with 14 bases in the middle. CDR3 protein: CASSFGQGGADTQYF. The CDR3, as DNA: TGTGCCAGCAGTTTTGGGCAGGGGGGCGCAGATACGCAGTATTTT.

The chain is built from TRBV28 and TRBJ2-7, with 7 bases identical to TRBD2. Germline V gives CDR1 MDHEN, CDR2 SYDVKM. V lost 9 bases, J lost 2 bases, and 7 bases stayed unmatched. This CDR3 is built from 13 residues. CDR3 sequence: CASRTSLTYEQYF. The CDR3, as DNA: TGTGCCAGTAGGACTAGTCTAACCTACGAGCAGTACTTC.